This T cell receptor (beta chain) was recovered during a study of shared clonotypes between healthy human individuals. Broader study findings: Naive CD4 clonotypes were shared across a few donors at around 5%.

In regard to this clone: Antigen unknown.

Clones were read by immunoSEQ multiplex PCR, and TCRdb kept only the in-frame ones, dropping some. The data show more than 850,000 clones, about 80% seen once. Trimming took off 2 bases at V and 4 bases at J, with 9 bases between the two ends. The CDR3 has 12 amino acids. Germline-derived CDR1 and CDR2 are GTSNPN and SVGIG (reference sequence). Material for sequencing was memory CD4+ T cells from PBMCs. Stated subset: CD45RA-negative fraction. The source of this sequence is a man between 18 and 29 years old in good health. Some clones in this sample may be carry-over from other donors' samples. The chain joins TRBV30 to TRBJ2-7, with a possible D match to TRBD2 (6 bases). The CDR3 reads CAWSRTTYEQYF. CDR3 sequence (DNA): TGTGCCTGGAGTCGGACTACGTACGAGCAGTACTTC.